These 19 T cell receptor beta chains share one sample of origin, sequenced in a study of blood T cells in healthy people across ages. Next came a second PCR, run for 7 to 11 cycles, which used a sample-barcoded 5' primer along with a J-beta primer mix. A single record per CDR3 protein comes from TCRdb applying MiXCR to the 5' RACE reads. The profile shows fewer than 1,200,000 distinct CDR3 sequences, around 27% of them singletons. The sample also formed part of further work on T cells of mothers and their children.

The sequencing sample was made of blood. Receptor source: a girl aged 2-10 years in good health.

The chain has TRBV7-2 and TRBJ2-1, with 10 bases that match TRBD2. This CDR3 has 14 amino acids. The germline V gene has CDR1 SGHTA and CDR2 FQGNSA. Trimming cost V 3 bases and J 8 bases; bases outside gene matches: 4. The CDR3 DNA reads TGTGCCAGCAGCTTGGCTAGCGGGAGTGATGAGCAGTTCTTC. Its protein product is CASSLASGSDEQFF.

This clonotype was seen a few times. The J gene is TRBJ1-1, the V gene TRBV29-1; D call uncertain. Trimming removed 4 bases from V and 0 bases from J, with 12 bases in between. Germline-derived CDR1 and CDR2 are SQVTM and ANQGSEA. The CDR3 consists of 14 residues. CDR3 DNA: TGCAGCGTTGTAGACTACAGCATGAACACTGAAGCTTTCTTT. This sequence encodes CSVVDYSMNTEAFF.

V gene TRBV29-1 combines with J gene TRBJ1-1; no reliable D call. The CDR3 has 13 residues. The V end was cut by 1 base, the J end by 2 bases, with 8 bases between. Germline V gene lookup returns CDR1 SQVTM and CDR2 ANQGSEA. The CDR3 bases are TGCAGCGTTGAAGTGAACCCTAACACTGAAGCTTTCTTT. Residues: CSVEVNPNTEAFF.

This sequence joins TRBV20-1 and TRBJ1-1, with 8 bases lining up with TRBD1. From germline, CDR1 is DFQATT and CDR2 SNEGSKA (reference sequence). The length of the CDR3 is 14 residues. Germline trimming cut 5 bases from V and 1 base from J; bases unmatched to any gene: 6. The CDR3 spells CSAQLDRGNTEAFF. In nucleotides, the CDR3 is TGCAGTGCTCAGCTTGACAGGGGGAACACTGAAGCTTTCTTT.

This chain uses TRBV29-1 with TRBJ2-5; the D gene is possibly TRBD1 (6 bases). TRBJ2-1 explains the end of the DNA better; the J call may be wrong. Germline-derived CDR1 and CDR2 are SQVTM and ANQGSEA. The CDR3 contains 14 residues. The CDR3 sequence is CSVQEGRGWDEQFF. CDR3 DNA: TGCAGCGTCCAAGAGGGCAGGGGCTGGGATGAGCAGTTCTTC.

This clonotype has more than one count but fewer than ten. The chain links TRBV7-2 to TRBJ1-4, with 11 bases matching TRBD1. The length of the CDR3 is 15 residues. Trimming removed 5 bases from V and 7 bases from J; junction bases left unmatched: 6. Germline CDR1 and CDR2: SGHTA and FQGNSA. CDR3 sequence: CASSPGGTGGEKLFF. The DNA of the CDR3 is TGTGCCAGCAGCCCCGGAGGGACAGGGGGTGAAAAACTGTTTTTT.

The V gene is TRBV7-9, the J gene TRBJ1-2; D is undetermined. The V and J ends lost 7 bases and 3 bases respectively, with 9 bases between them. CDR3 size: 12 residues. Germline V gives CDR1 SEHNR, CDR2 FQNEAQ (reference sequence). The CDR3, as DNA: TGTGCCAGCAATTTTGGGGACTATGGCTACACCTTC. It yields the protein CASNFGDYGYTF.

Only a few counts were recorded for this clonotype. The chain uses TRBV3-1 and TRBJ2-1, with 13 bases fitting TRBD2. The CDR3 sequence is 16 residues long. The V and J ends lost 1 base and 6 bases, in that order; junction bases with no gene match: 3. Germline V CDR1 and CDR2: LGHDT, YNNKEL (reference sequence). This chain's CDR3 is CASSQAGLAGSNEQFF. CDR3 DNA sequence: TGTGCCAGCAGCCAAGCGGGACTAGCGGGATCCAATGAGCAGTTCTTC.

There are a few counts of this clonotype. The chain combines TRBV5-6 with TRBJ2-3, with D uncertain. Deletions cut 3 bases from V and 5 bases from J, with 13 bases between. Germline V gene lookup returns CDR1 SGHDT and CDR2 YYEEEE. The CDR3 runs to 14 residues. CDR3 nucleotide sequence: TGTGCCAGCAGCTCCGCCATTTCGGTAGATACGCAGTATTTT. Residues: CASSSAISVDTQYF.

The CDR3 spells CASSLDSGVEETQYF. The CDR3 DNA reads as TGCGCCAGCAGCTTGGATTCCGGGGTAGAAGAGACCCAGTACTTC. This chain connects TRBV5-1 to TRBJ2-5, with D maybe TRBD2 (5 bases). Per the germline V gene, CDR1 is SGHRS and CDR2 is YFSETQ. The CDR3 totals 15 residues. V was clipped by 0 bases and J by 3 bases, with 12 bases between them.

This sequence joins TRBV20-1 and TRBJ2-1; 7 positions match TRBD2. The CDR3 is made up of 15 amino acids. Germline CDR1 and CDR2: DFQATT and SNEGSKA (reference sequence). V lost 3 bases, J lost 4 bases, and 9 bases stayed unmatched. CDR3: CSASFERGYYNEQFF. In DNA form, the CDR3 reads TGCAGTGCTAGTTTCGAGCGGGGTTATTACAATGAGCAGTTCTTC.

The chain is built from TRBV6-1 and TRBJ1-5, with unresolved D. The germline V and J ends were trimmed by 3 bases and 2 bases, with 11 bases remaining between them. CDR1 is MNHNS, CDR2 SASEGT, per germline. This CDR3 contains 15 residues. The CDR3 spells CASSDLGNGNQPQHF. CDR3 bases: TGTGCCAGCAGTGACCTAGGCAACGGCAATCAGCCCCAGCATTTT.

This clonotype has a handful of counts. The V call is TRBV20-1, the J call TRBJ2-1; D not resolved. The CDR3 has 12 amino acids. Looked up from germline, CDR1 is DFQATT and CDR2 is SNEGSKA (reference sequence). The germline V and J ends were trimmed by 3 bases and 8 bases, with 11 bases remaining between them. In nucleotides, the CDR3 is TGCAGTGCTAGGGCGGTGGTCGATGAGCAGTTCTTC. It codes for CSARAVVDEQFF.

In the case of this clonotype: A read error may produce the germline difference seen at one junction end. The genes are TRBV20-1 and TRBJ2-5; no clear D gene. The J call is in doubt because the DNA end fits TRBJ2-7 better. Germline V gives CDR1 DFQATT, CDR2 SNEGSKA (reference sequence). This CDR3 has 12 amino acids. The CDR3 bases are TGCGGTGCTAGAGATCTCCCCACCGAGCAGTACTTC. It encodes CGARDLPTEQYF.

There are a few counts of this clonotype. The genes are TRBV28 and TRBJ2-5; tentatively, D is TRBD2 (5 bases). This CDR3 spans 15 amino acids. Germline-derived CDR1 and CDR2 are MDHEN and SYDVKM. Trimming pared 6 bases from V and 5 bases from J, leaving 19 bases between. The CDR3: CASRLSRGWEETQYF. In nucleotides, the CDR3 is TGTGCCAGCAGGCTGAGTAGAGGGTGGGAGGAGACCCAGTACTTC.

Many counts were recorded for this clonotype. DNA of the CDR3: TGTGCCAGCAGTTTAGACTCCGCCATCGAGCAGTACTTC. Translating it yields CASSLDSAIEQYF. V and J are TRBV12-3 or TRBV12-4 and TRBJ2-7; no definite D call. The CDR3 runs to 13 residues. Trimming removed 1 base from V and 6 bases from J, with 10 bases in between.

The chain couples TRBV18 to TRBJ1-2; D remains ambiguous. Deletions cut 2 bases from V and 4 bases from J, with 14 bases between. CDR1 and CDR2 (germline): KGHSH, LQKENI. This CDR3 contains 15 residues. The CDR3 region has the DNA TGTGCCAGCTCACCAGGCCGAAATGAGGGCTATGGCTACACCTTC. Its protein product is CASSPGRNEGYGYTF.

The rearrangement uses TRBV5-5 and TRBJ2-3, with D maybe TRBD2 (5 bases). The CDR3 runs 18 residues. Trimming removed 0 bases at V and 2 bases at J, with 19 bases between. Germline CDR1 reads SGHKS; CDR2 reads YYEKEE (reference sequence). CDR3: CASSLASFRGLDTDTQYF. The CDR3 DNA follows: TGTGCCAGCAGCTTGGCCAGCTTTCGAGGGCTCGACACAGATACGCAGTATTTT.

The chain has TRBV18 and TRBJ2-1; tentatively, D is TRBD2 (5 bases). The CDR3 sequence is 14 residues long. The germline V gene encodes CDR1 KGHSH and CDR2 LQKENI. The V end was cut by 1 base, the J end by 9 bases, with 13 bases between. The CDR3 nucleotides read TGTGCCAGCTCACCACAAAGTCGCGGAGGTGAGCAGTTCTTC. This codes for CASSPQSRGGEQFF. The whole variable domain, remainder taken from reference TRBV18 and TRBJ2-1, is NAGVMQNPRHLVRRRGQEARLRCSPMKGHSHVYWYRQLPEEGLKFMVYLQKENIIDESGMPKERFSAEFPKEGPSILRIQQVVRGDSAAYFCASSPQSRGGEQFFGPGTRLTVL.